These 9 T cell receptor beta chains were sequenced from one sample in a study of vaccination effects on CD4 cells after COVID-19. The antigens these receptors bind are not known. Antigen-specific CD4+ T cell clonotypes were called by their expansion after viral peptide-pool culture in ViraFEST. CD4+ T cells were isolated after around 9 days of culture. Nobody among the vaccine recipients had prior SARS-CoV-2 infection (nucleocapsid antibodies were negative). Assay: immunoSEQ multiplex PCR; the TCRdb copy retains only in-frame clones and omits some. The data show about 27,000 clones, approximately 72% seen once. Sequences were derived from CD4+ T cells from PBMCs cultured with SARS-CoV-2 spike peptides, sampled before COVID-19 vaccination. Source of these receptors: a human donor who received a COVID-19 vaccine.

The rearrangement joins TRBV24-1 to TRBJ2-3; TRBD2 matches at 11 bases. This CDR3 is 16 amino acids long. V lost 7 bases and J lost 2; bases outside the gene matches: 7. Germline V gene lookup returns CDR1 KGHDR and CDR2 SFDVKD. DNA of the CDR3: TGTGCCACCAGGGGGACTAGCGGAGGAAACACAGATACGCAGTATTTT. Residues: CATRGTSGGNTDTQYF.

The chain has TRBV11-2 and TRBJ2-4; 7 bases align to TRBD2. The germline V gene has CDR1 SGHAT and CDR2 FQNNGV. The V segment lost 0 bases and the J segment 7 bases; nucleotides outside the gene matches: 3. CDR3 length: 14 amino acids. As DNA, the CDR3 is TGTGCCAGCAGCTTAGATGGGGGGGGGAACATTCAGTACTTC. It is translated as CASSLDGGGNIQYF.

This sequence joins TRBV6-2 or TRBV6-3 and TRBJ2-1; TRBD2 aligns across 8 bases. Germline V gene data show CDR1 as MNHEY and CDR2 as SVGEGT. The CDR3 sequence is 16 residues long. V was pared by 6 bases and J by 5 bases, with 12 bases of the junction left unmatched. The CDR3 loop is CASSPNGGEIDNEQFF. The CDR3 coding sequence is TGTGCCAGCAGCCCTAACGGGGGGGAAATCGACAATGAGCAGTTCTTC.

The CDR3 region has the DNA TGTGCCAGCAGCCAGGACATGGTCGCGAGCGGGTATGAGCAGTTCTTC. Amino acids: CASSQDMVASGYEQFF. This sequence joins TRBV3-1 (or the pseudogene TRBV3-2) and TRBJ2-1; D perhaps matches TRBD2 (6 bases). The CDR3 consists of 16 residues. From germline, CDR1 is LGHDT and CDR2 YNNKEL (reference sequence). V shed 3 bases and J shed 8 bases, with 20 bases lying between them.

The table lists this clone with a few counts. The V gene is TRBV4-1, the J gene TRBJ1-5, with TRBD1 as a possible D gene (6 bases). V was trimmed by 4 bases and J by 4 bases, leaving 26 bases between them. Germline loops: CDR1 MGHRA, CDR2 YSYEKL. The CDR3 covers 19 residues. The CDR3 is CASSPPPGEQGWVNQPQHF. The CDR3 coding sequence is TGCGCCAGCAGCCCTCCCCCAGGGGAGCAGGGATGGGTGAATCAGCCCCAGCATTTT.

The rearrangement joins TRBV4-2 to TRBJ2-3, with D perhaps assigned TRBD1 or TRBD2 (6 bases each). CDR1 is LGHNA, CDR2 YNFKEQ, per germline. CDR3 size: 18 residues. V lost 0 bases to trimming and J lost 1 base, with 17 bases between them. CDR3 loop: CASSQDLQRGAGTDTQYF. The CDR3 nucleotides are TGTGCCAGCAGCCAAGATCTTCAGAGGGGGGCAGGCACAGATACGCAGTATTTT.

V usage is TRBV10-2 and J usage is TRBJ2-1, with 8 positions matching TRBD2. The CDR3 length is 15 residues. Germline V CDR1 and CDR2: WSHSY, SAAADI. The V and J ends lost 4 bases and 0 bases, in that order; junction bases with no gene match: 2. The CDR3 here is CASSATSGSYNEQFF. CDR3 DNA sequence: TGCGCCAGCAGTGCAACTAGCGGCTCCTACAATGAGCAGTTCTTC.

The chain joins TRBV6-5 to TRBJ1-5; a possible D gene is TRBD1 (5 bases). Germline loops: CDR1 MNHEY, CDR2 SVGAGI. V lost 4 bases, J lost 3 bases, and 13 bases lay in between. The CDR3 has 15 amino acids. The CDR3 protein is CASSLGGGLNQPQHF. Here the CDR3 DNA reads TGTGCCAGCAGTTTGGGGGGGGGACTCAATCAGCCCCAGCATTTT.

The gene calls are TRBV7-2 and TRBJ1-6; D might be TRBD1 (6 bases). This CDR3 contains 15 residues. CDR1 SGHTA and CDR2 FQGNSA come from the germline V gene. Trimming took off 5 bases at V and 7 bases at J, with 15 bases between the two ends. The CDR3 DNA is TGTGCCAGCAGCCAGCAACAGGGCCTGAATTCACCCCTCCACTTT. Translating it yields CASSQQQGLNSPLHF. Looking up the rest from reference TRBV7-2 and TRBJ1-6 gives the full variable domain: GAGVSQSPSNKVTEKGKDVELRCDPISGHTALYWYRQSLGQGLEFLIYFQGNSAPDKSGLPSDRFSAERTGGSVSTLTIQRTQQEDSAVYLCASSQQQGLNSPLHFGNGTRLTVT.